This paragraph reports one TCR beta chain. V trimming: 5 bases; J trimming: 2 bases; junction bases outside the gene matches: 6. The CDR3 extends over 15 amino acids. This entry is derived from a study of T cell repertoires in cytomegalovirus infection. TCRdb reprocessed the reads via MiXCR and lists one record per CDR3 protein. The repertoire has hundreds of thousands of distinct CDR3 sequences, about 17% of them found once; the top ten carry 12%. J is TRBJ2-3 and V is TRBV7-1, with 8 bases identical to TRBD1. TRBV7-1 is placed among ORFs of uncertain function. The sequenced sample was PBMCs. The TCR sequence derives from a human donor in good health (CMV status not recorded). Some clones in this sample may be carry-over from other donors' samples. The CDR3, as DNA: TGTGCCAGCAGCGGAACAGGGGGGCCCACAGATACGCAGTATTTT. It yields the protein CASSGTGGPTDTQYF.